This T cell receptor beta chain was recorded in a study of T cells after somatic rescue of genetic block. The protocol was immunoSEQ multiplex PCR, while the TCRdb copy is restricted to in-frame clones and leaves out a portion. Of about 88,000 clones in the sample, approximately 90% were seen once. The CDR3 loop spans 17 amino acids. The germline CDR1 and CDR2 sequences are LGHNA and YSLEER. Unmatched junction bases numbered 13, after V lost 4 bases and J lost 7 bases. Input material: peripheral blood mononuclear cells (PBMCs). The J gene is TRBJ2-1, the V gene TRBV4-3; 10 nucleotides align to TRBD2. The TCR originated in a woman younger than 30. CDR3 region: CASSPLPTSGPLNEQFF. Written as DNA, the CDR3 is TGCGCCAGCAGCCCCCTCCCGACTAGCGGGCCATTGAATGAGCAGTTCTTC.